This T cell receptor beta chain was sequenced in a study of shared clonotypes between healthy human individuals. Study in general: A donor's plate count was three for CD4 naive and three for CD4 memory; CD8 naive had two and CD8 memory one.

Sequencing used immunoSEQ multiplex PCR; TCRdb keeps in-frame clones, though not all of them. Found here are 950,000 to 1,100,000 clones, around four fifths of them singletons; the top ten hold approximately 1.5%. This clone occurred many times. The sample carries other DNA sequences with the same CDR3. The CDR3 extends over 13 amino acids. V was trimmed by 1 base and J by 2 bases, leaving 6 bases between them. CDR1 and CDR2 from the germline V gene are PRHDT and FYEKMQ (reference sequence). The chain carries TRBV13 and TRBJ2-7; D uncertain. The clonotype originates from a man between 18 and 35 years old in good health. The sample consisted of memory CD4+ T cells sorted from blood. Subset noted: CD45RA-negative fraction. CDR3 nucleotide sequence: TGTGCCAGCAGCTTAGTCAGAGCCTACGAGCAGTACTTC. Translation: CASSLVRAYEQYF.